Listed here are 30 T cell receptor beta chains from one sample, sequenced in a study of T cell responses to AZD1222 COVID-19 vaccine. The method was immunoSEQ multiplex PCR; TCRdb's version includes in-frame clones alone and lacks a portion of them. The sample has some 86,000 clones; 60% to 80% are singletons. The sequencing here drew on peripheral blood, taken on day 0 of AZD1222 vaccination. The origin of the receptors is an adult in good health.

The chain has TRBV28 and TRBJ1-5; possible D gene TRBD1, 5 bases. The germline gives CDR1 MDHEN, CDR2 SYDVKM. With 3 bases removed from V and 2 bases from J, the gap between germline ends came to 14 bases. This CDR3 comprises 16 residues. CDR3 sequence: CASSFSGRGGNQPQHF. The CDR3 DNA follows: TGTGCCAGCAGTTTTTCGGGTAGGGGAGGCAATCAGCCCCAGCATTTT.

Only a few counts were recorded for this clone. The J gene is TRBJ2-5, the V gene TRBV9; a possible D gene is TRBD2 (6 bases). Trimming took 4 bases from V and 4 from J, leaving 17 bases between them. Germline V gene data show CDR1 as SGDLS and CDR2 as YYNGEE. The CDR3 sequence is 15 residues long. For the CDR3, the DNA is TGTGCCAGCAGCCCCTCGCCCCAGGGAGGAGAGACCCAGTACTTC. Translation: CASSPSPQGGETQYF.

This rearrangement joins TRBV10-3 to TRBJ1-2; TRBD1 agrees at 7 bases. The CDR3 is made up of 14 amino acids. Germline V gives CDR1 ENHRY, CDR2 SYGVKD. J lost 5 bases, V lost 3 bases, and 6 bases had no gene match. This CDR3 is CAISERGLGYGYTF. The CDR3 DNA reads TGTGCCATCAGTGAAAGGGGGCTGGGGTATGGCTACACCTTC.

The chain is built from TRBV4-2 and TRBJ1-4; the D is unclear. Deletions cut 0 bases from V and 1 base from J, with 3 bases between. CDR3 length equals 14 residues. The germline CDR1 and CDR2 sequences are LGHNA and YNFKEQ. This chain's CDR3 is CASSQDITNEKLFF. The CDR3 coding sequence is TGTGCCAGCAGCCAAGACATAACTAATGAAAAACTGTTTTTT.

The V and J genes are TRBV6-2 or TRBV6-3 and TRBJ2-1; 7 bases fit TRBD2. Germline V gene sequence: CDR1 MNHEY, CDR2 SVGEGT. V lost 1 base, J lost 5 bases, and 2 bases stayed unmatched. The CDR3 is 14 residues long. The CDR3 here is CASSYWLADNEQFF. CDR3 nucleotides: TGTGCCAGCAGTTACTGGCTAGCGGACAATGAGCAGTTCTTC.

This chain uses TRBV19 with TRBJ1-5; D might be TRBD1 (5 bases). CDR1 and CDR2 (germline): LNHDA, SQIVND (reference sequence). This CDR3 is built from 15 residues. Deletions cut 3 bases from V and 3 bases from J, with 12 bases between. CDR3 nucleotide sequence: TGTGCCAGTAGTATTGGGGCAGGAGACAATCAGCCCCAGCATTTT. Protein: CASSIGAGDNQPQHF.

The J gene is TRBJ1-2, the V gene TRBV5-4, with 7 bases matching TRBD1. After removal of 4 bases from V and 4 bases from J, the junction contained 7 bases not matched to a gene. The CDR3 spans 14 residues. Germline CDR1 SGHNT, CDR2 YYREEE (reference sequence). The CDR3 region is CASSPGTESYGYTF. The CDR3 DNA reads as TGTGCCAGCAGCCCGGGGACAGAAAGCTATGGCTACACCTTC. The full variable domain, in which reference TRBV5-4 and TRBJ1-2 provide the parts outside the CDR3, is ETGVTQSPTHLIKTRGQQVTLRCSSQSGHNTVSWYQQALGQGPQFIFQYYREEENGRGNFPPRFSGLQFPNYSSELNVNALELDDSALYLCASSPGTESYGYTFGSGTRLTVV.

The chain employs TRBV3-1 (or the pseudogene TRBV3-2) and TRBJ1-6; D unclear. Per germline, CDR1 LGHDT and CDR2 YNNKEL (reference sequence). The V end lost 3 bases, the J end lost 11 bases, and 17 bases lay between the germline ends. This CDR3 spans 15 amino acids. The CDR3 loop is CASSHDGPARAPLHF. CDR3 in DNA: TGTGCCAGCAGCCATGATGGCCCGGCTAGAGCACCCCTCCACTTT.

CDR3 amino acids: CASSLLAGLSYEQYF. The CDR3 DNA reads TGTGCCAGCAGTTTACTAGCGGGTCTCTCCTACGAGCAGTACTTC. V and J are TRBV7-2 and TRBJ2-7; 9 nucleotides match TRBD2. CDR3 length: 15 residues. Per the germline V gene, CDR1 is SGHTA and CDR2 is FQGNSA. The V and J ends lost 6 bases and 0 bases, in that order; junction bases with no gene match: 6.

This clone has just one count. CDR3 region: CASSPTGYDNEKLFF. In DNA form, the CDR3 reads TGTGCCAGCAGTCCTACAGGGTACGATAATGAAAAACTGTTTTTT. V is TRBV27 and J is TRBJ1-4, with D perhaps TRBD1 (6 bases). Per germline, CDR1 MNHEY and CDR2 SMNVEV (reference sequence). This CDR3 is 15 amino acids long. The V and J ends lost 5 bases and 4 bases respectively, with 14 bases between them.

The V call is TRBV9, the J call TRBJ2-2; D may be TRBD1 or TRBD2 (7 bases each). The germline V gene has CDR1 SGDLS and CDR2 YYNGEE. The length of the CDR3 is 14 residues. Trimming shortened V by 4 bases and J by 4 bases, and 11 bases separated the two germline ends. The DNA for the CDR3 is TGTGCCAGCAGCCAGGGGGAGGGCACCGGGGAGCTGTTTTTT. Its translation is CASSQGEGTGELFF.

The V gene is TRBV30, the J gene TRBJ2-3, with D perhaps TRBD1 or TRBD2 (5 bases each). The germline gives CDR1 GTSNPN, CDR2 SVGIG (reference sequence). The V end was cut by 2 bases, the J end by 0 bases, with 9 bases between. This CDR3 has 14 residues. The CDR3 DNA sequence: TGTGCCTGGAGTTGGGGGTCTAGCACAGATACGCAGTATTTT. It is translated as CAWSWGSSTDTQYF.

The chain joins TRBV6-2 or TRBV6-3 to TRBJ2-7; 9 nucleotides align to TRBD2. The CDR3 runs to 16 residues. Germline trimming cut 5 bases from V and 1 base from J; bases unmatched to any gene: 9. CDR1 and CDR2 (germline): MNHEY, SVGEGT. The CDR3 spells CASSQMRTSVSYEQYF. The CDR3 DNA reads TGTGCCAGCAGTCAAATGAGGACTAGCGTGTCCTACGAGCAGTACTTC.

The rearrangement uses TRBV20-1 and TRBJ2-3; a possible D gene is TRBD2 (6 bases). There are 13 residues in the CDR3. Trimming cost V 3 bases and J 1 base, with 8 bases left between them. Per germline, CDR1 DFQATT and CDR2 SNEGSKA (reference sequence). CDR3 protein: CSASSSGTDTQYF. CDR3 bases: TGCAGTGCTAGTTCTAGCGGCACAGATACGCAGTATTTT.

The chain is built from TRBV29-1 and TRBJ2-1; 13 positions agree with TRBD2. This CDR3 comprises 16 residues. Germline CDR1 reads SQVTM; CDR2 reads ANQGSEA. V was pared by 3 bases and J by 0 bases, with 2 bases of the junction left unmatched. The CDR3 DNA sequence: TGCAGCGTTGATACTAGCGGGAGGGGCTCCTACAATGAGCAGTTCTTC. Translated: CSVDTSGRGSYNEQFF.

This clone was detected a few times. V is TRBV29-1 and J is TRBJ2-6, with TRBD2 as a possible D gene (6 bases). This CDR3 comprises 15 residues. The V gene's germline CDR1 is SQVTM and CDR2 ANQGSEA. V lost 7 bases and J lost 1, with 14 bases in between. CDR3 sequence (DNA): TGCAGCGCCACCGACGGGGGTTCTGGGGCCAACGTCCTGACTTTC. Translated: CSATDGGSGANVLTF.

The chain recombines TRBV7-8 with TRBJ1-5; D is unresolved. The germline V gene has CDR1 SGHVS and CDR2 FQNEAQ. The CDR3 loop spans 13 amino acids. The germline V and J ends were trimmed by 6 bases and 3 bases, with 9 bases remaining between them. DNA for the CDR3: TGTGCCAGCAGTGAGGGCTACAATCAGCCCCAGCATTTT. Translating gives CASSEGYNQPQHF.

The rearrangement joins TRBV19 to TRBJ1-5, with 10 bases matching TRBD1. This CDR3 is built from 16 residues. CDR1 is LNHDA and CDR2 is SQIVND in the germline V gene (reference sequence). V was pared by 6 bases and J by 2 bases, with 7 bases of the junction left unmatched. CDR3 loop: CASRIWTGGGNQPQHF. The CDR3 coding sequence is TGTGCCAGTAGGATTTGGACAGGGGGGGGCAATCAGCCCCAGCATTTT.

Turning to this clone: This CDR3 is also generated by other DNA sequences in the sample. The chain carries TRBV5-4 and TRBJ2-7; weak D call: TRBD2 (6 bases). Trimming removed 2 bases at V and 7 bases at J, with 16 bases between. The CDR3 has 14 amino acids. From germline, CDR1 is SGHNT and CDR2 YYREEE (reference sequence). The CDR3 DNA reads TGTGCCAGCAGCTTAGAGCGGGCACCACGGGAGCAGTACTTC. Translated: CASSLERAPREQYF.

The CDR3 DNA sequence: TGTGCCAGCAGCCAAGATTGGCAAGCGGATACGCAGTATTTT. This sequence encodes CASSQDWQADTQYF. The V call is TRBV3-1 (or the pseudogene TRBV3-2), the J call TRBJ2-3; no clear D gene. CDR1 and CDR2 (germline): LGHDT, YNNKEL (reference sequence). CDR3 length equals 14 residues. V lost 0 bases to trimming and J lost 6 bases, with 10 bases between them.

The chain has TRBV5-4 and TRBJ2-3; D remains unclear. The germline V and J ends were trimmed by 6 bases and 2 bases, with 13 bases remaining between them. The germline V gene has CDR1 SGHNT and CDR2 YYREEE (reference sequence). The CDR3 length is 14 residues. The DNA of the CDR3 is TGTGCCAGCAACCGGTGGGCGGACACAGATACGCAGTATTTT. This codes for CASNRWADTDTQYF. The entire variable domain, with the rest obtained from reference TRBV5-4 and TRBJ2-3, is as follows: ETGVTQSPTHLIKTRGQQVTLRCSSQSGHNTVSWYQQALGQGPQFIFQYYREEENGRGNFPPRFSGLQFPNYSSELNVNALELDDSALYLCASNRWADTDTQYFGPGTRLTVL.

The DNA of the CDR3 is TGTGCCACCAGCAGAGTGGTGCTAGCGGGAGGGCGAGGCACCGGGGAGCTGTTTTTT. This translates into CATSRVVLAGGRGTGELFF. The chain links TRBV15 to TRBJ2-2, with 12 bases fitting TRBD2. V shed 1 base and J 4 bases; nucleotides not matched to a gene: 10. Germline V gene sequence: CDR1 LNHNV, CDR2 YYDKDF (reference sequence). The length of the CDR3 is 19 residues. The entire variable domain, with the rest obtained from reference TRBV15 and TRBJ2-2, is as follows: DAMVIQNPRYQVTQFGKPVTLSCSQTLNHNVMYWYQQKSSQAPKLLFHYYDKDFNNEADTPDNFQSRRPNTSFCFLDIRSPGLGDTAMYLCATSRVVLAGGRGTGELFFGEGSRLTVL.

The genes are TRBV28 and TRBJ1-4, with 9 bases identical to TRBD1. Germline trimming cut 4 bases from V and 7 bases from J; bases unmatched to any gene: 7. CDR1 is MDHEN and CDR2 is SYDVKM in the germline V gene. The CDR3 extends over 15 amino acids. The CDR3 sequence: CASSYWTGAAEKLFF. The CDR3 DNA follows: TGTGCCAGCAGTTATTGGACAGGGGCTGCTGAAAAACTGTTTTTT.

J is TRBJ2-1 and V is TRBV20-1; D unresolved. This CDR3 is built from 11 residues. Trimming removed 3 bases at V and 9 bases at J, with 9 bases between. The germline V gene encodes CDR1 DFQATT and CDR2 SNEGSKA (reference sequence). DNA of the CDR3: TGCAGTGCTAGCAGTCCCACTGAGCAGTTCTTC. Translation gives CSASSPTEQFF.

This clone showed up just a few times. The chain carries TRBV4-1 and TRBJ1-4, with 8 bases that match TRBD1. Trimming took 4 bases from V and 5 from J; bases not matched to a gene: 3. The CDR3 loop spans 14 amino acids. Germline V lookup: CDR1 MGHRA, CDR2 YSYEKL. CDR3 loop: CASSLQGANEKLFF. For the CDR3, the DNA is TGCGCCAGCAGCCTTCAGGGGGCGAATGAAAAACTGTTTTTT.

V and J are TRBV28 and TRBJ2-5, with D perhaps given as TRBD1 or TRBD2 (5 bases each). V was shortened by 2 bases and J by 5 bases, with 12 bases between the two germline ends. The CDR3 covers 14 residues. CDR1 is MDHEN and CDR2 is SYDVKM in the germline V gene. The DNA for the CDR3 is TGTGCCAGCAGTTTACCCGGGACGCAGGAGACCCAGTACTTC. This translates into CASSLPGTQETQYF.

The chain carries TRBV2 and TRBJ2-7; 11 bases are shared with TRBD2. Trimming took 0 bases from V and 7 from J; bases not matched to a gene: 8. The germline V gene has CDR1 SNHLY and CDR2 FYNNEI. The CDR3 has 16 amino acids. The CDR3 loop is CASSEASGRVLKEQYF. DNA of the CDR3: TGTGCCAGCAGTGAAGCTAGCGGGAGGGTGTTAAAGGAGCAGTACTTC.

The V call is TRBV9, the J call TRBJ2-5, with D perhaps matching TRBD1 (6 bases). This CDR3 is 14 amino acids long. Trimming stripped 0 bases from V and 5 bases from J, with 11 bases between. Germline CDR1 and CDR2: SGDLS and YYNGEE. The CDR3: CASSVGLRGETQYF. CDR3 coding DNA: TGTGCCAGCAGCGTAGGTCTAAGGGGGGAGACCCAGTACTTC.

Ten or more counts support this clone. The CDR3 DNA sequence: TGTGCCAGTAGTATAGCGGGGACAGGGACTGAGCAGTTCTTC. Translating it yields CASSIAGTGTEQFF. The chain is built from TRBV19 and TRBJ2-1; 9 bases line up with TRBD1. This CDR3 comprises 14 residues. Trimming at V came to 1 base and at J to 9 bases, leaving 4 bases not matched to a gene. The V gene's germline CDR1 is LNHDA and CDR2 SQIVND (reference sequence).

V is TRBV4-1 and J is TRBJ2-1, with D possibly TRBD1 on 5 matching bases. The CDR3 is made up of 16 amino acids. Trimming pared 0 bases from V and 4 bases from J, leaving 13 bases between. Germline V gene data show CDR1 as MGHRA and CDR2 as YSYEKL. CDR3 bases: TGCGCCAGCAGCCAAGACCCAACAGGCGCATACAATGAGCAGTTCTTC. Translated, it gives CASSQDPTGAYNEQFF.